Sequencing of this TCR beta chain was carried out in a study of CD8 T cells in Susac syndrome. TCR beta sequencing covered blood CD8+ and CD4+ T cells. The authors reverse transcribed roughly 0.5 to 1 ug RNA with random hexamers. TCRdb used MiXCR to reprocess the immunoSEQ multiplex PCR reads, holding one entry per CDR3 protein. Here the sample spans fewer than 90,000 distinct CDR3 sequences, over 85% being singletons. V was trimmed by 6 bases and J by 3 bases, leaving 20 bases between them. CDR1 MNHNS and CDR2 SASEGT come from the germline V gene. The CDR3 is 16 amino acids. The clonotype originates from a human donor with Susac syndrome. Sequencing was carried out using CD8+ T cells from PBMCs. The rearrangement links TRBV6-1 to TRBJ1-1, with D uncertain. CDR3 region: CASSLRIEWGDTEAFF. CDR3 DNA: TGTGCCAGCAGCCTCAGGATCGAGTGGGGTGACACTGAAGCTTTCTTT.